This entry features one T cell receptor (beta chain) sequence. Its antigen is not known. This entry belongs to a study of T cell responses to AZD1222 COVID-19 vaccine. V lost 7 bases and J lost 7; bases outside the gene matches: 9. Germline CDR1 MNHNY, CDR2 SVGAGI (reference sequence). The CDR3 sequence is 13 residues long. Some clones are missing from TCRdb's copy, which holds only in-frame ones; the method was immunoSEQ multiplex PCR. Altogether about 130,000 clones are present, approximately 88% being singletons, with the ten largest covering roughly 6.3%. Study-wide findings and caveats: Spike-specific TCR breadth and depth rose after two AZD1222 doses.

This receptor was identified in an adult in good health. The sample consisted of peripheral blood, taken on day 0 of AZD1222 vaccination. This rearrangement joins TRBV6-6 to TRBJ2-5, with 7 bases aligning to TRBD1. CDR3 nucleotides: TGTGCCAGCAATACGGGACAGCTCATGACCCAGTACTTC. Encoded protein: CASNTGQLMTQYF.